Here is one T cell receptor beta chain with its context. The sample originates from a study of blood T cells in healthy people across ages. Every participating donor contributed about 10 milliliters of peripheral blood through a draw. V was shortened by 0 bases and J by 1 base, with 13 bases between the two germline ends. From germline, CDR1 is SQVTM and CDR2 ANQGSEA. This CDR3 has 16 amino acids. Alongside a J-beta primer mix, a sample-barcoded 5' primer served in a second PCR lasting about 7 to 12 cycles. A single record per CDR3 protein comes from TCRdb applying MiXCR to the 5' RACE reads. The sample holds hundreds of thousands of distinct CDR3 sequences; roughly 25% are singletons and the top ten take more than 7.5%. The same sample was also used in a study of T cells of mothers and their children. That investigation notes: Related pairs of mothers and children showed slightly higher, non-significant overlap versus unrelated pairs.

The receptor comes from a boy younger than 18 in good health. The sample was blood. The chain joins TRBV29-1 to TRBJ2-1, with D tentatively TRBD1 or TRBD2 (5 bases each). CDR3 residues: CSVEDQGRRSYNEQFF. The DNA for the CDR3 is TGCAGCGTTGAAGATCAGGGACGAAGGTCCTACAATGAGCAGTTCTTC.